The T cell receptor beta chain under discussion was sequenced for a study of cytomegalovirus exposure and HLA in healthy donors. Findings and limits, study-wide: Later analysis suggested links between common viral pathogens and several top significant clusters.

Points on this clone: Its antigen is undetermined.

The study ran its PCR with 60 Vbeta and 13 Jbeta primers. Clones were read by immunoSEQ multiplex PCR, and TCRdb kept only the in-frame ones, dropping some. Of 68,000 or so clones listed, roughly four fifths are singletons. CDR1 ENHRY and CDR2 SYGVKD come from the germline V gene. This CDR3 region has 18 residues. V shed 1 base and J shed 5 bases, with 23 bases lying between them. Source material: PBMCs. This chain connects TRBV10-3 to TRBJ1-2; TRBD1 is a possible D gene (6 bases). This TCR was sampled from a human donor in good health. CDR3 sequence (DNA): TGTGCCATCAGTGAGTTCGAGGGCAGGGGCAGGGTGTGGTATGGCTACACCTTC. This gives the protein CAISEFEGRGRVWYGYTF.